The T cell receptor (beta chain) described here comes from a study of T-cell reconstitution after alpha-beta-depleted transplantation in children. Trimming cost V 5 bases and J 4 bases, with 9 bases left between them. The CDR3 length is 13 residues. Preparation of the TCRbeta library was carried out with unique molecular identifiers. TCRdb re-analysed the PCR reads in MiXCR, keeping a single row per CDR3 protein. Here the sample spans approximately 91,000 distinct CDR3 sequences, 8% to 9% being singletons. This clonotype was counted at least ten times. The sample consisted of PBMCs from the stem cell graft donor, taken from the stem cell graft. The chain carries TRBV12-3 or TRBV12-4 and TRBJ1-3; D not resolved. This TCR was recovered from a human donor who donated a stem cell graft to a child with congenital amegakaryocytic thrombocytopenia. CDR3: CASSAQLGNTIYF. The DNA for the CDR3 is TGTGCCAGCAGTGCTCAGTTAGGAAACACCATATATTTT.